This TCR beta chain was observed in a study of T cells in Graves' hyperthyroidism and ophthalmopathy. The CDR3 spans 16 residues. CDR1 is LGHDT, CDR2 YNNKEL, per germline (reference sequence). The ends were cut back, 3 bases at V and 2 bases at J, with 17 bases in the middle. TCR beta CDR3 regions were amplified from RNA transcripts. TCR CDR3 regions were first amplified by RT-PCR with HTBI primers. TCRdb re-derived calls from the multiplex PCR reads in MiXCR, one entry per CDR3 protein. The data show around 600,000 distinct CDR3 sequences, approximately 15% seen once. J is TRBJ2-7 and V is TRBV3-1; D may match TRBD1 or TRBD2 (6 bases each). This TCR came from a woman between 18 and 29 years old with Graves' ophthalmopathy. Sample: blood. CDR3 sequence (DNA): TGTGCCAGCAGCCAGGAGGGGGTAGCGACGGCCTACGAGCAGTACTTC. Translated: CASSQEGVATAYEQYF.